This note documents a single TCR beta chain sequence. No antigen is known for it. No quality values exist for individual bases; no much larger clone is one base distant. The CDR3, from cysteine to phenylalanine, totals 13 residues. The DNA shown is the 39-base CDR3, in frame from base 1. V has 5 bases trimmed and J has 5 bases trimmed; junction bases matching no gene number 5. CDR1 and CDR2 are drawn from the germline V gene: SGHAT, FQNNGV. High-throughput TCR beta sequencing profiled peripheral blood CD8+ and CD4+ T cells from healthy donors, Susac syndrome patients and multiple sclerosis patients. Treatment-naive patients with stable or active relapsing-remitting disease fulfilling revised McDonald criteria were used as multiple sclerosis controls. Bulk CD8+ and CD4+ T cells were purified by magnetic negative isolation, while CD8+ TEMRA cells were enriched using FACS. Blood was drawn into EDTA tubes, processed within 24 hours, and PBMCs were isolated by density gradient centrifugation. PBMCs intended for TCR sequencing were frozen in liquid nitrogen and were later thawed in a 37 degrees C water bath. Purity of sorted or isolated CD4+, CD8+ and CD8+ TEMRA cells was at least 90%.

This entry is derived from a study of CD8 T cells in Susac syndrome (dated 2019 in TCRdb). Broadly, across the study: The study used repertoire sequencing to test whether antigen drove CD8+ T cell activation and differentiation in Susac syndrome. Clonality of the CD8+ T cell repertoire was compared between eleven to twelve healthy donors, about 14 Susac syndrome patients and under 19 multiple sclerosis patients. What the research found in general, with its limitations: The number of individuals in the TCR sequencing and HLA analysis was acknowledged as relatively small.

RNA was extracted using the RNeasy kit, and about 0.45 to 1 ug of the RNA was reverse transcribed with random hexamers. TCR beta CDR3 regions were amplified with the immunoSEQ multiplex PCR assay covering 54 Vbeta and 13 Jbeta segments. PCR amplification bias was corrected by using a synthetic template baseline for primer optimization and computational correction. Concerning the study's data processing: Reads were annotated to V, D and J genes according to IMGT and were analyzed with immunoSEQ Analyzer, with only productive sequences retained. Clonality was computed as one minus Shannon entropy normalized by log2 of the number of productive unique sequences. For each patient and control, public and private clones were evaluated among the 100 most prevalent clones. Clones were defined as Susac-specific when absent from the healthy and MS cohorts, from over a thousand published viral clones and from other ImmuneACCESS disease sequences. TCRdb reprocessed the public reads (quality trimming at Q25 with fastp, clone calling with MiXCR) and kept in-frame beta chains. Identical CDR3 protein sequences are pooled into one entry, listed with their most common genes and DNA. The V and J calls here are based on TCRdb, not the publication. The sample yields some 63,000 distinct CDR3 sequences; approximately 94% were counted once. The ten largest make up about 0.6% of the sample.

The sequence was obtained from a human donor with multiple sclerosis. What was sequenced was CD8+ T cells from PBMCs. Rearrangement joined TRBV11-2 to TRBJ2-7; 8 bases in between match TRBD1. DNA sequence: TGTGCCAGCAGCGTCCAGGGGGCTGACGAGCAGTACTTC. It specifies CASSVQGADEQYF.